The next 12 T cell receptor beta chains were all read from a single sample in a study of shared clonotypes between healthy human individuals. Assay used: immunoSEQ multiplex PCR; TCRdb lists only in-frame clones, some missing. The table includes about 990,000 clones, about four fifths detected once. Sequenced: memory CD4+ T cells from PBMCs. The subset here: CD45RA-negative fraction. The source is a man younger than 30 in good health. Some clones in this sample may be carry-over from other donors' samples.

The CDR3, as DNA: TGTGCCAGCAGCTTAGAAGCCTACTATGGCTACACCTTC. Translated, it gives CASSLEAYYGYTF. The chain couples TRBV7-8 to TRBJ1-2; no definite D call. V lost 1 base and J lost 3, with 6 bases in between. In germline, CDR1 is SGHVS, CDR2 FQNEAQ. The CDR3 runs to 13 residues.

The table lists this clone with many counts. CDR3 sequence (DNA): TGTGCCAGCAGCCGCCAAACAGGGGAAAACTATGGCTACACCTTC. It encodes CASSRQTGENYGYTF. The rearrangement joins TRBV4-2 to TRBJ1-2; TRBD1 aligns across 7 bases. Losses at the gene ends were 4 bases for V and 2 bases for J; bases not matched to a gene: 7. Germline loops: CDR1 LGHNA, CDR2 YNFKEQ. The CDR3 is made up of 15 amino acids.

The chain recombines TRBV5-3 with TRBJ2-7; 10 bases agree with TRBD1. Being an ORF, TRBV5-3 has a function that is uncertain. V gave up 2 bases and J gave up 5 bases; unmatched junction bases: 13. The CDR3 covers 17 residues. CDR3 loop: CARSFCATGGPKDEQYF. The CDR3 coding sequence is TGTGCCAGAAGCTTTTGTGCGACAGGGGGCCCTAAGGACGAGCAGTACTTC.

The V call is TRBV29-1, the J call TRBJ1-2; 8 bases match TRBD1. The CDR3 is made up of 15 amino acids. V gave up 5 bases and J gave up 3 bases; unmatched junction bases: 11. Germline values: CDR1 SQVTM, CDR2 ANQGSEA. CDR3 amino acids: CSVFIPDRGYYGYTF. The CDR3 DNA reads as TGCAGCGTTTTTATCCCAGACAGGGGTTACTATGGCTACACCTTC. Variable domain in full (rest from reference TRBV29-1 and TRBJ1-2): SAVISQKPSRDICQRGTSLTIQCQVDSQVTMMFWYRQQPGQSLTLIATANQGSEATYESGFVIDKFPISRPNLTFSTLTVSNMSPEDSSIYLCSVFIPDRGYYGYTFGSGTRLTVV.

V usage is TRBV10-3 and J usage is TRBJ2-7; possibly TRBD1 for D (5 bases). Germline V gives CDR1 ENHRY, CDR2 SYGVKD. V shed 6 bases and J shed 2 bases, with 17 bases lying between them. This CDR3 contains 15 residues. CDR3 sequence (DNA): TGTGCCATCAGCCCCATGGGCCAGGGTCCCTACGAGCAGTACTTC. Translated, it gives CAISPMGQGPYEQYF.

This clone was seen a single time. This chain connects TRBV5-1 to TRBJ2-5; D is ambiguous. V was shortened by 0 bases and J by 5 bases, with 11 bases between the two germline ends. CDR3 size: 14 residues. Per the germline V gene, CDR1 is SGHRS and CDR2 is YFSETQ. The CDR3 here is CASSLGRFDETQYF. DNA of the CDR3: TGCGCCAGCAGCTTGGGTCGGTTCGACGAGACCCAGTACTTC.

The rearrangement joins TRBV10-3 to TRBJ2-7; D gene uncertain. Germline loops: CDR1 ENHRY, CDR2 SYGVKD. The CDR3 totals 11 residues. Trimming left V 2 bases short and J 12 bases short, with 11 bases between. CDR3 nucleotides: TGTGCCATCAGTGAGGGTGGAGAGAGGTACTTC. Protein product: CAISEGGERYF.

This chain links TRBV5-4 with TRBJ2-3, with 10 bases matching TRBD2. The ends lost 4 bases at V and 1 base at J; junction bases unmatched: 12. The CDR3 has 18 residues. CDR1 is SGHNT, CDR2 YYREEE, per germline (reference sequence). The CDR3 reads CASSPGTSAWEGTDTQYF. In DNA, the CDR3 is TGTGCCAGCAGCCCTGGGACTAGCGCCTGGGAGGGCACAGATACGCAGTATTTT.

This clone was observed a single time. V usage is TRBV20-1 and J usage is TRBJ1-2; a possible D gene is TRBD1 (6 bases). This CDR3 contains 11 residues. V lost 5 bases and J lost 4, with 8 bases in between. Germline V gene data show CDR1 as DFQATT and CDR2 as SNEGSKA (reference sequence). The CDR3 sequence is CSAYRAYGYTF. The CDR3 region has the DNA TGCAGTGCTTACAGGGCCTATGGCTACACCTTC.

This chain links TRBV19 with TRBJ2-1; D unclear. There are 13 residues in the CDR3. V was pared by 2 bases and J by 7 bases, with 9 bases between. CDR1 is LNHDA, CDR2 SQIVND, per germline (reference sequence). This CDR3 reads CASSIREQNEQFF. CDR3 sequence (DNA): TGTGCCAGTAGTATACGTGAGCAAAATGAGCAGTTCTTC.

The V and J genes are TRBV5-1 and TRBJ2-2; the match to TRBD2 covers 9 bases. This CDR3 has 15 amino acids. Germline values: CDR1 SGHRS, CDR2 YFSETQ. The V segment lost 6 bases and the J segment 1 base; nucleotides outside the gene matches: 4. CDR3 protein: CASNQRGENTGELFF. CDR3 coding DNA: TGCGCCAGCAACCAGCGGGGGGAGAACACCGGGGAGCTGTTTTTT. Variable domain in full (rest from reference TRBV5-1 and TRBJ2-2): KAGVTQTPRYLIKTRGQQVTLSCSPISGHRSVSWYQQTPGQGLQFLFEYFSETQRNKGNFPGRFSGRQFSNSRSEMNVSTLELGDSALYLCASNQRGENTGELFFGEGSRLTVL.

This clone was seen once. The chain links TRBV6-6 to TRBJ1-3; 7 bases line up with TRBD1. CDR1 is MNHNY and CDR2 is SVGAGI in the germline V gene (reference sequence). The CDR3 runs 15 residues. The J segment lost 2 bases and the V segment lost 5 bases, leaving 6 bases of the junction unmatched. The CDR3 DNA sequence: TGTGCCAGCAGTAAAACGACAGGGACTGGAAACACCATATATTTT. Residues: CASSKTTGTGNTIYF.